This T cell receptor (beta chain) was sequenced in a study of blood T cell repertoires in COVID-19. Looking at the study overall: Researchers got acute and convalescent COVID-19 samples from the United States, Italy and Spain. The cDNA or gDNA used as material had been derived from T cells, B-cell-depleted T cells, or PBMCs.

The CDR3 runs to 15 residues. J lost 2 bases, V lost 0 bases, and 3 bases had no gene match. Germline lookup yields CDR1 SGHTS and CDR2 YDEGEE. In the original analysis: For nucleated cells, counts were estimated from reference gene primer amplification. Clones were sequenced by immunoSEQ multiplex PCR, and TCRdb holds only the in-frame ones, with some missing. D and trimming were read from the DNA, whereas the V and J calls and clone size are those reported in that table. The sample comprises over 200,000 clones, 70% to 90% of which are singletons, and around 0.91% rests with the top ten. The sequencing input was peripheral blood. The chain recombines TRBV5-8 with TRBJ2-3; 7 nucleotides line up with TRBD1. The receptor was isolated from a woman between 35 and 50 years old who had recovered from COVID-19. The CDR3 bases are TGTGCCAGCAGCTTGGGGACAGGCCTCACAGATACGCAGTATTTT. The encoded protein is CASSLGTGLTDTQYF.